This record covers a single T cell receptor beta chain. One end of the junction fails to match germline, which may point to a read error. The sample comes from a study of brain metastases from non-small cell lung cancer. The CDR3 is 13 residues long. Per the germline V gene, CDR1 is SEHNR and CDR2 is FQNEAQ (reference sequence). The table came from immunoSEQ multiplex PCR; TCRdb's copy has only in-frame clones and leaves some out. The table records approximately 470 clones, more than 80% of them present only once. The chain employs TRBV7-9 and TRBJ1-1; unclear D gene. The clonotype comes from a donor at least 40 years old with non-small cell lung cancer. The sequenced sample consisted of primary lung tumor tissue. The CDR3 DNA is TGTGTCAGCAGTACTAACGGGAACACTGAAGCTTTCTTT. This codes for CVSSTNGNTEAFF.